This T cell receptor (beta chain) is drawn from a study of identical twins. Overall study findings and caveats: Instead of following the same donors, the conclusions were based on cross-sectional statistical analysis. It was out-of-frame TCR alpha sharing in monozygotic twins that models underestimated.

Every sampled donor was Caucasian and healthy. This clonotype was picked up a small number of times. What it binds is not known. TCRdb reprocessed the 5' RACE reads via MiXCR and lists one record per CDR3 protein. The sample carries more than 600,000 distinct CDR3 sequences, 18% recorded once. This CDR3 is built from 12 residues. Unmatched junction bases numbered 4, after V lost 7 bases and J lost 5 bases. Per germline, CDR1 SQVTM and CDR2 ANQGSEA. In addition, the sample was reused for a study of T cells expressing NK-cell markers. As that study records: More than five of the donors carried dominant NKG2C+ clonotypes that took up 1.0-7.0% of their CD8+ T cells.

The TCR was taken from a woman aged 18-29 years in good health. V and J are TRBV29-1 and TRBJ2-2, with TRBD1 matching 7 bases. Sequenced sample: PBMCs. In nucleotides, the CDR3 is TGCAGCGCAATCAGGGGGACCGGGGAGCTGTTTTTT. As protein: CSAIRGTGELFF.